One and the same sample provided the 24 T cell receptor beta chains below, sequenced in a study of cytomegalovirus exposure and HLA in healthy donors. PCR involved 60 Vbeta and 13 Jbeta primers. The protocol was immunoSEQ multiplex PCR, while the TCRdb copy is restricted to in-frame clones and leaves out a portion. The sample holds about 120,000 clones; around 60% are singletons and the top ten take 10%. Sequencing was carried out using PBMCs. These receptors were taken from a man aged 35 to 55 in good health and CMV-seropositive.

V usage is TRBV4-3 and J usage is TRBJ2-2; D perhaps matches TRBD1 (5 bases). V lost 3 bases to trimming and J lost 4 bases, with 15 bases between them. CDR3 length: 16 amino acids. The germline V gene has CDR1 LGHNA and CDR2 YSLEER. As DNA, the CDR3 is TGCGCCAGCAGCCAGGTGCGTGGGGCGATCACCGGGGAGCTGTTTTTT. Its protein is CASSQVRGAITGELFF.

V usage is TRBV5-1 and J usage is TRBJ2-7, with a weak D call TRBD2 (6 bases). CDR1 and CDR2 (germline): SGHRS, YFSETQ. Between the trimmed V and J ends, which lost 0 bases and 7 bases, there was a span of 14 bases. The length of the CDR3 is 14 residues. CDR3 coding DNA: TGCGCCAGCAGCTTGGTGGGACTCCGCGTAGAGCAGTACTTC. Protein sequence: CASSLVGLRVEQYF.

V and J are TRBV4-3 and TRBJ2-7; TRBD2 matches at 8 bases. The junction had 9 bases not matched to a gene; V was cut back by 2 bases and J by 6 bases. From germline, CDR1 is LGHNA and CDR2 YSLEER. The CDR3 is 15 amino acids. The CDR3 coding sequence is TGCGCCAGCAGCCAAACGTCGAGCGGGAGTGTCGAGCAGTACTTC. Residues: CASSQTSSGSVEQYF.

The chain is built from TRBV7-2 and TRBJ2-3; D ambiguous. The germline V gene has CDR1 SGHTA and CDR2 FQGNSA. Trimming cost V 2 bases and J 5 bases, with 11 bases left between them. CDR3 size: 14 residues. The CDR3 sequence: CASSLLGSRDTQYF. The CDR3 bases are TGTGCCAGCAGCTTACTCGGTTCGAGAGATACGCAGTATTTT.

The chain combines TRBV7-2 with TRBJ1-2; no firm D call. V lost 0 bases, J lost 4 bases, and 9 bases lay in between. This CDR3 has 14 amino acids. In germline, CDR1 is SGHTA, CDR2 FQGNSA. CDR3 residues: CASSLALQVYGYTF. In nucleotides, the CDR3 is TGTGCCAGCAGCTTAGCTCTCCAGGTCTATGGCTACACCTTC.

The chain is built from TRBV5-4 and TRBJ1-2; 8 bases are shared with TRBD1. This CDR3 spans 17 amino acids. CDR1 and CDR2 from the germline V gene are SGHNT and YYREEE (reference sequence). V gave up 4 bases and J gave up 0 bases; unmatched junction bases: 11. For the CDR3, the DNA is TGTGCCAGCAGCCCCCACGGACAGGGCTCCCCTAACTATGGCTACACCTTC. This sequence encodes CASSPHGQGSPNYGYTF.

CDR3 nucleotides: TGTGCCAGCAGCAAGGGACTATCCGGCGAGGGGAGCTCCTACGAGCAGTACTTC. Translation gives CASSKGLSGEGSSYEQYF. This chain joins TRBV5-4 and TRBJ2-7; 7 positions match TRBD2. The ends lost 4 bases at V and 0 bases at J; junction bases unmatched: 16. This CDR3 has 18 residues. CDR1 SGHNT and CDR2 YYREEE come from the germline V gene (reference sequence).

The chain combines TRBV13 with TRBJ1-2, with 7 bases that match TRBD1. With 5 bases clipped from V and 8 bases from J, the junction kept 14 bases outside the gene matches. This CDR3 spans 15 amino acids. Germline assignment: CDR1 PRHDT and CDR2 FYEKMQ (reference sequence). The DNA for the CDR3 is TGTGCCAGCAGCCCGGCCAAACGACAGGGCGGCGGCTACACCTTC. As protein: CASSPAKRQGGGYTF.

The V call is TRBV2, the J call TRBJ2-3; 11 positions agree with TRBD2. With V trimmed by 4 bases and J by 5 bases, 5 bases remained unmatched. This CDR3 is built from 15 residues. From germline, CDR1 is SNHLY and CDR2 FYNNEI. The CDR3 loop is CASSVSGGALDTQYF. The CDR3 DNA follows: TGTGCCAGCAGTGTTAGCGGGGGGGCCTTAGATACGCAGTATTTT.

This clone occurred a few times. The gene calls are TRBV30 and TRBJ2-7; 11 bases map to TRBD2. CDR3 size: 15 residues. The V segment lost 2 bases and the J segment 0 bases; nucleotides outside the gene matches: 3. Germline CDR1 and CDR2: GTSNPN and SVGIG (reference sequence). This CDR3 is CAWSTSGGYSYEQYF. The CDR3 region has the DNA TGTGCCTGGAGTACTAGCGGGGGTTACTCCTACGAGCAGTACTTC.

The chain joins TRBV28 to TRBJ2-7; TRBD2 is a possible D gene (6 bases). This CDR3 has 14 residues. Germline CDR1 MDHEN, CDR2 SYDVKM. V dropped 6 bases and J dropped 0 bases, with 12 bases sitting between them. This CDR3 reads CASRGTVLSYEQYF. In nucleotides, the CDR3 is TGTGCCAGCAGGGGGACTGTGCTCTCCTACGAGCAGTACTTC.

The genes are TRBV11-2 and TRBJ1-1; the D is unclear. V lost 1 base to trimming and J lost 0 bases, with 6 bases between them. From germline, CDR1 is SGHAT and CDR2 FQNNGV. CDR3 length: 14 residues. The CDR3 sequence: CASSLVPVNTEAFF. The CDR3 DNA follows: TGTGCCAGCAGCTTAGTTCCGGTGAACACTGAAGCTTTCTTT.

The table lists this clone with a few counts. CDR3 DNA sequence: TGTGCTAGTGGTTTCGTAGCGGGAGGGACCGGGGAGCTGTTTTTT. It codes for CASGFVAGGTGELFF. The chain recombines TRBV12-5 with TRBJ2-2, with 11 bases aligning to TRBD2. Germline V lookup: CDR1 LGHNT, CDR2 FRNRAP. J lost 5 bases, V lost 3 bases, and 2 bases had no gene match. The CDR3 is made up of 15 amino acids.

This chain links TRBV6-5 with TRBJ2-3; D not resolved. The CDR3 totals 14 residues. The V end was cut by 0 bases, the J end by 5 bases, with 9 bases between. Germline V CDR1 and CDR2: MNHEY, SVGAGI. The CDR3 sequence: CASSYSRSQDTQYF. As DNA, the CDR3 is TGTGCCAGCAGTTACTCACGAAGCCAAGATACGCAGTATTTT.

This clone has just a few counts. CDR3 in DNA: TGTGCCAGCAGTTGGGACAGAGCTGATAATTCACCCCTCCACTTT. This encodes CASSWDRADNSPLHF. V and J are TRBV2 and TRBJ1-6; 7 nucleotides align to TRBD1. Looked up from germline, CDR1 is SNHLY and CDR2 is FYNNEI. The CDR3 covers 15 residues. V shed 5 bases, J shed 5 bases, and the junction held 6 bases outside the gene matches.

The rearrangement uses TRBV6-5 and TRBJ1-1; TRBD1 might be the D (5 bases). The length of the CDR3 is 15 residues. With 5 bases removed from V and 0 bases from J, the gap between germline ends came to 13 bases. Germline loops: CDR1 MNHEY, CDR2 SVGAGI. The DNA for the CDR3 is TGTGCCAGCAGTCCCTCGGGGGGGATGAACACTGAAGCTTTCTTT. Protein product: CASSPSGGMNTEAFF.

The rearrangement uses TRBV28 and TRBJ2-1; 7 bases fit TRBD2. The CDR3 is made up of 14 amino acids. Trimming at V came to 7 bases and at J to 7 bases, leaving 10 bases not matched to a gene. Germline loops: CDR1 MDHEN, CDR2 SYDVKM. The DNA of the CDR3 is TGTGCCAGCAAAAGGGCGGGGGACTGGAATGAGCAGTTCTTC. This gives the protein CASKRAGDWNEQFF.

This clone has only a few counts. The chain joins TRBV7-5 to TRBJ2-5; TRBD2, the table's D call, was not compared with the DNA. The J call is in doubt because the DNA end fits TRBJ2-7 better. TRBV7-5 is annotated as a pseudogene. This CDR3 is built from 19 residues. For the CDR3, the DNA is TGTGCCAGAAGCTCACTATTCCGGGACTACGGACTAAGCTCCTACGAGCAGTACTTC. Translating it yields CARSSLFRDYGLSSYEQYF.

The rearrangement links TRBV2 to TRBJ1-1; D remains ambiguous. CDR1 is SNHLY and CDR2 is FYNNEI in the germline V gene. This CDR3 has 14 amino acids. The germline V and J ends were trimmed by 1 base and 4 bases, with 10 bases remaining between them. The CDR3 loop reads CASSEVGWSTEAFF. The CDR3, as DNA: TGTGCCAGCAGTGAAGTGGGTTGGAGCACTGAAGCTTTCTTT.

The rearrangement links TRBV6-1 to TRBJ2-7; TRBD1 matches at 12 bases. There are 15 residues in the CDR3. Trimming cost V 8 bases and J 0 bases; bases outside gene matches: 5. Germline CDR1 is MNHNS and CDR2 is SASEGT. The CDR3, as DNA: TGTGCCAGCTATCCGGGACAGGGGGCCTCCTACGAGCAGTACTTC. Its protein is CASYPGQGASYEQYF.

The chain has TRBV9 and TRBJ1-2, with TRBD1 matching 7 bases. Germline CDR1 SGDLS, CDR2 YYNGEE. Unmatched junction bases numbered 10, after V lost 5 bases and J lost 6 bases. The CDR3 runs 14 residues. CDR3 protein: CASSGGRGLNGYTF. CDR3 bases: TGTGCCAGCAGTGGGGGTAGGGGGCTTAATGGCTACACCTTC.

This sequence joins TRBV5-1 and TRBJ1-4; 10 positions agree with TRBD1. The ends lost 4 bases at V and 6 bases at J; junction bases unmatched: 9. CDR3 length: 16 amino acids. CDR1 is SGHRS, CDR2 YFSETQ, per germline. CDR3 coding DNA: TGCGCCAGCAGCCCGACGCTGACAGGGGGCTATGAAAAACTGTTTTTT. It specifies CASSPTLTGGYEKLFF.

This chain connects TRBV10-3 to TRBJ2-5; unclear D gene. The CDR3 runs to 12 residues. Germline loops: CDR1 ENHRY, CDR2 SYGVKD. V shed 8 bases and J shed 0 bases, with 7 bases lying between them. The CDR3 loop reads CAISSDQETQYF. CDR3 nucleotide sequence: TGTGCCATCTCGTCCGACCAAGAGACCCAGTACTTC.

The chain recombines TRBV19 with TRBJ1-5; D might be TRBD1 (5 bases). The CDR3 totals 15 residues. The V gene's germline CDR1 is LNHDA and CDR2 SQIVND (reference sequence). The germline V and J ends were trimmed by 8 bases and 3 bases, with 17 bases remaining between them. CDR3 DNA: TGTGCCAGTGACCGGAGCGGAGGGGACAATCAGCCCCAGCATTTT. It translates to CASDRSGGDNQPQHF.